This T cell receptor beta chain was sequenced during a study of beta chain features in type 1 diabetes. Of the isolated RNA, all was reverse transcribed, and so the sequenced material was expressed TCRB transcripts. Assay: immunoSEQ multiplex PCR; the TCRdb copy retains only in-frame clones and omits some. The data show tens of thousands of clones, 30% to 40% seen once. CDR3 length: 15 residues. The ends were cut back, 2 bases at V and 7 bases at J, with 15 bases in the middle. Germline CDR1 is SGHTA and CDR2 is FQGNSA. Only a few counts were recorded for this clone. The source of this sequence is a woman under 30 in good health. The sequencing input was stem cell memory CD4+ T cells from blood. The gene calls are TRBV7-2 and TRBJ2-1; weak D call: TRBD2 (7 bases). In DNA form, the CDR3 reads TGTGCCAGCAGCTTAAGGGGGGGCGATAAGAATGAGCAGTTCTTC. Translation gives CASSLRGGDKNEQFF. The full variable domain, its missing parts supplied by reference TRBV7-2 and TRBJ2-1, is GAGVSQSPSNKVTEKGKDVELRCDPISGHTALYWYRQSLGQGLEFLIYFQGNSAPDKSGLPSDRFSAERTGGSVSTLTIQRTQQEDSAVYLCASSLRGGDKNEQFFGPGTRLTVL.